This is a list of T cell receptor beta chains from one sample in a study of STAT5B mutations in CD4+ large granular lymphocyte leukemia. TCRdb's table, derived via immunoSEQ multiplex PCR, lists solely in-frame clones and lacks some. The repertoire has about 30,000 clones, 70% to 85% of them found once; the top ten carry 5.5% to 7.5%. The sequenced sample consisted of CD4+ T cells from blood buffy coats. The receptors were gathered from a human donor in good health. The CDR3 runs from the conserved cysteine through the conserved F or W. D genes are given only for firm matches. Rows may omit the clone size; those that give it use once, few, many or a size class.

D,V,size,J,CDR3,DNA
-,TRBV2,-,TRBJ1-4,CASSEDLGEKLFF,TGTGCCAGCAGTGAAGATCTGGGGGAAAAACTGTTTTTT
-,TRBV6-6,-,TRBJ1-2,CASNLQGPRGYTF,TGTGCCAGCAATCTACAGGGACCGCGCGGCTACACCTTC
-,TRBV2,-,TRBJ1-6,CASRFSQNSPLHF,TGTGCCAGCAGATTCAGCCAGAATTCACCCCTCCACTTT
TRBD1,TRBV4-3,-,TRBJ2-7,CASSQDPGQGPYEQYF,TGCGCCAGCAGCCAAGACCCGGGACAGGGCCCCTACGAGCAGTACTTC
-,TRBV6-5,-,TRBJ1-2,CASRPTGYGYTF,TGTGCCAGCAGGCCCACAGGCTATGGCTACACCTTC
TRBD1,TRBV5-1,-,TRBJ1-3,CASSLTGGPNSGNTIYF,TGCGCCAGCAGCTTGACAGGGGGCCCTAACTCTGGAAACACCATATATTTT
-,TRBV5-4,-,TRBJ1-1,CASSLATGMNTEAFF,TGTGCCAGCAGCCTGGCAACAGGTATGAACACTGAAGCTTTCTTT
-,TRBV2,-,TRBJ1-6,CASKGGSGNSPLHF,TGTGCCAGCAAGGGGGGGTCGGGTAATTCACCCCTCCACTTT
-,TRBV4-3,-,TRBJ2-1,CASSQERGGNEQFF,TGCGCCAGCAGCCAAGAACGAGGGGGCAATGAGCAGTTCTTC
TRBD1,TRBV6-1,-,TRBJ1-6,CASSEASGQGLSPLHF,TGTGCCAGCAGTGAAGCCTCGGGACAGGGGCTTTCACCCCTCCACTTT
TRBD1,TRBV2,-,TRBJ1-2,CASSQTGTVTNYGYTF,TGTGCCAGCAGTCAGACCGGGACAGTTACTAACTATGGCTACACCTTC
-,TRBV18,-,TRBJ2-2,CASSPRQTRGDGELFF,TGTGCCAGCTCACCAAGACAGACTAGAGGTGACGGGGAGCTGTTTTTT
TRBD1,TRBV5-8,-,TRBJ1-4,CASSLGQGDYEKLFF,TGTGCCAGCAGCTTGGGGCAGGGGGACTATGAAAAACTGTTTTTT
-,TRBV7-8,once,TRBJ1-3,CASSSRSWGFDSGNTIYF,TGTGCCAGCAGCTCCCGCTCTTGGGGGTTTGACTCTGGAAACACCATATATTTT
-,TRBV10-3,-,TRBJ1-2,CAISESGDYGYTF,TGTGCCATCAGTGAGTCCGGGGACTATGGCTACACCTTC
-,TRBV5-6,-,TRBJ2-5,CASSLPAVQETQYF,TGTGCCAGCAGCTTGCCAGCCGTCCAAGAGACCCAGTACTTC
-,TRBV4-1,-,TRBJ2-1,CASSEREAGLNEQFF,TGCGCCAGCAGCGAAAGGGAGGCGGGGCTCAATGAGCAGTTCTTC
TRBD1,TRBV5-4,-,TRBJ1-2,CASSQTGKSYGYTF,TGTGCCAGCAGCCAGACAGGGAAGTCCTATGGCTACACCTTC
-,TRBV18,-,TRBJ1-4,CASSPGPPWEKLFF,TGTGCCAGCTCACCCGGGCCCCCATGGGAAAAACTGTTTTTT
-,TRBV20-1,-,TRBJ2-1,CSGQGYNEQFF,TGCAGTGGTCAGGGTTACAATGAGCAGTTCTTC
-,TRBV5-1,-,TRBJ2-1,CASSLGGTSYNEQFF,TGCGCCAGCAGCCTCGGGGGTACGTCCTACAATGAGCAGTTCTTC
TRBD1,TRBV10-1,-,TRBJ2-3,CASRRQGSFADTQYF,TGCGCCAGCAGGAGACAGGGCTCATTCGCAGATACGCAGTATTTT